This record looks at one T cell receptor beta chain sequence and its context. What it binds is unknown. The data derive from a study of monozygotic twins with cystic fibrosis. The study's findings and limits: Nucleotide-identical clonotype sharing was significantly higher within monozygotic CF twin pairs than between unrelated CF individuals. The repertoire was suggested to be naive-dominated, clonality median approximately 0.0098. In this small cohort, shared CDR3 numbers showed no association with age, concordance or disease severity.

The protocol was immunoSEQ multiplex PCR, while the TCRdb copy is restricted to in-frame clones and leaves out a portion. The sample comprises about 11,000 clones, roughly 85% of which are singletons, and 0.54% rests with the top ten. This sequence was found in a man between 18 and 35 years old with cystic fibrosis. Sequenced material: blood.

CDR3 amino acids: CASSLGADFNQPQHF. The CDR3 DNA sequence: TGTGCCAGCAGCTTGGGGGCGGACTTCAATCAGCCCCAGCATTTT. This sequence joins TRBV5-6 and TRBJ1-5; D is unresolved. Germline CDR1 is SGHDT and CDR2 is YYEEEE. With 0 bases removed from V and 3 bases from J, the gap between germline ends came to 10 bases. The length of the CDR3 is 15 residues.